This TCR beta chain was documented in a study of blood T cell repertoires in COVID-19. The wider study: The cDNA or gDNA used as material had been derived from T cells, B-cell-depleted T cells, or PBMCs.

The data were produced by immunoSEQ multiplex PCR, yet TCRdb's version contains in-frame clones alone and is incomplete. Found here are approximately 260,000 clones, 70% to 90% of them singletons; the top ten hold roughly 11%. Germline CDR1 LNHDA, CDR2 SQIVND (reference sequence). V lost 11 bases and J lost 2; bases outside the gene matches: 13. The CDR3 covers 15 residues. The rearrangement uses TRBV19 and TRBJ2-7, with TRBD2 matching over 9 bases. The sequenced sample was peripheral blood. This TCR came from a woman aged 70-85 years with acute or convalescent COVID-19. CDR3 sequence (DNA): TGTGCCCTAAGGAGGCTAGCGGGGAAAACCTACGAGCAGTACTTC. Protein product: CALRRLAGKTYEQYF. The full variable domain, completed using reference TRBV19 and TRBJ2-7, is DGGITQSPKYLFRKEGQNVTLSCEQNLNHDAMYWYRQDPGQGLRLIYYSQIVNDFQKGDIAEGYSVSREKKESFPLTVTSAQKNPTAFYLCALRRLAGKTYEQYFGPGTRLTVT.